The 10 T cell receptor beta chains presented below share a single source sample, sequenced in a study of glioma-infiltrating T cells. Using RNA template, CDR3s of TCR alpha and beta were amplified with iRepertoire arm-PCR. Each CDR3 protein gets one entry after TCRdb re-called the multiplex PCR reads with MiXCR. In the table there are 150,000 to 200,000 distinct CDR3 sequences, 30% to 40% of which are singletons. Specimen: glioma tissue, nonneoplastic brain tissue, or PBMCs (not recorded which). These receptors were taken from a human donor with low-grade glioma or glioblastoma, undergoing nonglioma brain surgery, or in good health (not recorded which).

The chain links TRBV30 to TRBJ2-3, with D perhaps being TRBD1 or TRBD2 (5 bases each). CDR1 is GTSNPN, CDR2 SVGIG, per germline (reference sequence). The CDR3 runs to 13 residues. V was trimmed by 5 bases and J by 3 bases, leaving 12 bases between them. The CDR3 protein is CAWGTHATDTQYF. The CDR3 region has the DNA TGTGCCTGGGGGACCCACGCGACAGATACGCAGTATTTT.

Regarding this clonotype: A much larger clone is a single base away; this may be a read error. The chain has TRBV2 and TRBJ2-7; TRBD2 matches at 8 bases. The CDR3 runs 16 residues. The trim removed 7 bases at V and 2 bases at J, leaving 13 bases unmatched. Germline CDR1 is SNHLY and CDR2 is FYNNEI. CDR3 DNA: TGTGCCAGCATCCCCGCGGGGGGCATGGGCGCCTACGAGCAGTACTTC. Translation: CASIPAGGMGAYEQYF.

The genes are TRBV3-1 and TRBJ1-1; D remains ambiguous. Deletions cut 0 bases from V and 2 bases from J, with 4 bases between. CDR3 length: 13 residues. Germline V lookup: CDR1 LGHDT, CDR2 YNNKEL (reference sequence). The CDR3 DNA follows: TGTGCCAGCAGCCAAGATCAAAACACTGAAGCTTTCTTT. Amino acid sequence: CASSQDQNTEAFF.

The rearrangement uses TRBV27 and TRBJ2-7, with 8 nucleotides matching TRBD2. The trim removed 3 bases at V and 6 bases at J, leaving 4 bases unmatched. The CDR3 is 13 amino acids. Per germline, CDR1 MNHEY and CDR2 SMNVEV (reference sequence). The CDR3 coding sequence is TGTGCCAGCAGTTTCGGACTAGCTCCCGAGCAGTACTTC. Its protein is CASSFGLAPEQYF.

In this sample, this clonotype turned up many times. The chain couples TRBV20-1 to TRBJ2-7; possible D gene TRBD2, 5 bases. The length of the CDR3 is 15 residues. Germline CDR1 reads DFQATT; CDR2 reads SNEGSKA (reference sequence). Between the trimmed V and J ends, which lost 0 bases and 7 bases, there was a span of 19 bases. CDR3 sequence reads: CSARDQYGAAGEQYF. DNA for the CDR3: TGCAGTGCTAGAGATCAGTACGGTGCCGCGGGTGAGCAGTACTTC.

The J gene is TRBJ2-1, the V gene TRBV20-1; 9 bases fit TRBD2. This CDR3 region has 14 residues. Germline V gives CDR1 DFQATT, CDR2 SNEGSKA (reference sequence). V was pared by 2 bases and J by 12 bases, with 11 bases of the junction left unmatched. As DNA, the CDR3 is TGCAGTGCTAGACGACTAGCGGCATACAATTGGCAGTTCTTC. It is translated as CSARRLAAYNWQFF.

This clonotype has a count of ten or more. J is TRBJ2-5 and V is TRBV6-1, with TRBD1 identical over 10 bases. V gave up 6 bases and J gave up 4 bases; unmatched junction bases: 5. The CDR3 totals 14 residues. Germline lookup yields CDR1 MNHNS and CDR2 SASEGT. The CDR3 region is CASSAGTGVETQYF. CDR3 DNA sequence: TGTGCCAGCAGCGCCGGGACAGGGGTAGAGACCCAGTACTTC.

Ten or more counts support this clonotype. The J gene is TRBJ2-2, the V gene TRBV4-1; D is unresolved. Trimming took 0 bases from V and 8 from J, leaving 7 bases between them. This CDR3 spans 13 amino acids. Germline V CDR1 and CDR2: MGHRA, YSYEKL. The CDR3 is CASSQDSRGELFF. For the CDR3, the DNA is TGCGCCAGCAGCCAAGATTCGAGAGGGGAGCTGTTTTTT.

This clonotype has at least ten counts. CDR3 bases: TGTGCCAGCAGTAAATTTCCTGTCGGGGAGCTGTTTTTT. It is translated as CASSKFPVGELFF. The rearrangement joins TRBV6-1 to TRBJ2-2, with D hard to call. Germline V gives CDR1 MNHNS, CDR2 SASEGT. This CDR3 spans 13 amino acids. The V end lost 5 bases, the J end lost 7 bases, and 11 bases lay between the germline ends.

This clonotype showed up many times. This chain joins TRBV24-1 and TRBJ2-7; D gene uncertain. The CDR3 sequence is 10 residues long. V dropped 12 bases and J dropped 4 bases, with 9 bases sitting between them. Germline V gene lookup returns CDR1 KGHDR and CDR2 SFDVKD. CDR3 DNA sequence: TGTGCCTATAAAGGGTACGAGCAGTACTTC. It specifies CAYKGYEQYF.